The 25 T cell receptor beta chains in this list originate from one sample, sequenced in a study of blood T cell repertoires in COVID-19. Assay: immunoSEQ multiplex PCR; the TCRdb copy retains only in-frame clones and omits some. The data show approximately 90,000 clones, with 80% to 85% seen just once and approximately 34% held by the top ten. Sequences were obtained from peripheral blood. These receptors were taken from a woman of 80 years or more with active or convalescent COVID-19.

The V call is TRBV5-1, the J call TRBJ2-5; D is unresolved. The CDR3 totals 12 residues. Trimming cost V 2 bases and J 3 bases, with 5 bases left between them. Germline V lookup: CDR1 SGHRS, CDR2 YFSETQ. As DNA, the CDR3 is TGCGCCAGCAGCTTTCCGGAAGAGACCCAGTACTTC. This gives the protein CASSFPEETQYF.

The table lists this clone with a few counts. The chain carries TRBV28 and TRBJ2-5, with 9 bases fitting TRBD2. Trimming cost V 10 bases and J 7 bases; bases outside gene matches: 13. Germline V gives CDR1 MDHEN, CDR2 SYDVKM. This CDR3 contains 14 residues. CDR3 residues: CATGGTSLFGTQYF. The CDR3 nucleotides are TGTGCCACCGGCGGGACTAGCCTATTTGGGACCCAGTACTTC.

This rearrangement joins TRBV6-5 to TRBJ1-1, with D uncertain. Trimming stripped 6 bases from V and 7 bases from J, with 9 bases between. CDR1 and CDR2 from the germline V gene are MNHEY and SVGAGI. The CDR3 runs 11 residues. CDR3 in DNA: TGTGCCAGCAGGGTGGGCCGTGAAGCTTTCTTT. This codes for CASRVGREAFF.

The chain uses TRBV6-1 and TRBJ2-4; 11 nucleotides align to TRBD2. V shed 4 bases, J shed 9 bases, and the junction held 5 bases outside the gene matches. This CDR3 has 14 residues. Germline lookup yields CDR1 MNHNS and CDR2 SASEGT. The CDR3 reads CASSVAGGPVIQYF. Here the CDR3 DNA reads TGTGCCAGCAGTGTAGCGGGGGGGCCGGTCATTCAGTACTTC.

The chain combines TRBV9 with TRBJ2-1, with D hard to call. This CDR3 is 16 amino acids long. With 0 bases removed from V and 3 bases from J, the gap between germline ends came to 13 bases. Germline V lookup: CDR1 SGDLS, CDR2 YYNGEE. CDR3 sequence: CASSVGASDDYNEQFF. The CDR3 DNA follows: TGTGCCAGCAGCGTAGGTGCTAGTGATGACTACAATGAGCAGTTCTTC.

The V call is TRBV24-1, the J call TRBJ2-1; 11 nucleotides align to TRBD2. The CDR3 spans 17 residues. Germline trimming cut 2 bases from V and 6 bases from J; bases unmatched to any gene: 8. The germline gives CDR1 KGHDR, CDR2 SFDVKD. In nucleotides, the CDR3 is TGTGCCACCAGTGATTCGGGACTAGCGGCCGGTCCCAATGAGCAGTTCTTC. This codes for CATSDSGLAAGPNEQFF.

The V gene is TRBV7-2, the J gene TRBJ1-6; D is unclear. CDR3 length equals 16 residues. Between the trimmed V and J ends, which lost 5 bases and 9 bases, there was a span of 20 bases. Germline V gives CDR1 SGHTA, CDR2 FQGNSA. The CDR3 sequence is CASSPGIRGPSSPLHF. In nucleotides, the CDR3 is TGTGCCAGCAGCCCCGGTATTCGAGGGCCAAGTTCACCCCTCCACTTT.

CDR3 sequence (DNA): TGTGCCAGCAGCTTAGTCAGGGCTTCCGGCGGGGAGCTGTTTTTT. This encodes CASSLVRASGGELFF. This chain connects TRBV7-2 to TRBJ2-2, with D maybe TRBD1 (5 bases). V lost 1 base, J lost 7 bases, and 13 bases lay in between. This CDR3 spans 15 amino acids. The germline gives CDR1 SGHTA, CDR2 FQGNSA.

This rearrangement joins TRBV11-1 to TRBJ2-5; no clear D. CDR1 is SGHAT and CDR2 is FQDESV in the germline V gene (reference sequence). The CDR3 consists of 12 residues. Trimming took off 0 bases at V and 5 bases at J, with 4 bases between the two ends. The CDR3 DNA reads TGTGCCAGCAGCTTAGCGGAGGAGACCCAGTACTTC. Protein product: CASSLAEETQYF. Full variable domain (missing parts from reference TRBV11-1 and TRBJ2-5): EAEVAQSPRYKITEKSQAVAFWCDPISGHATLYWYRQILGQGPELLVQFQDESVVDDSQLPKDRFSAERLKGVDSTLKIQPAELGDSAMYLCASSLAEETQYFGPGTRLLVL.

The J gene is TRBJ2-3, the V gene TRBV7-6; no definite D call. The CDR3 length is 13 residues. Trimming shortened V by 5 bases and J by 5 bases, and 11 bases separated the two germline ends. Looked up from germline, CDR1 is SGHVS and CDR2 is FNYEAQ. The CDR3: CASSPRSGDTQYF. The CDR3 nucleotides are TGTGCCAGCAGCCCCCGTTCGGGAGATACGCAGTATTTT.

The rearrangement joins TRBV4-3 to TRBJ2-1; the D gene is possibly TRBD1 (5 bases). This CDR3 has 15 residues. Trimming took off 0 bases at V and 0 bases at J, with 6 bases between the two ends. CDR1 and CDR2 (germline): LGHNA, YSLEER. This CDR3 reads CASSQETGSYNEQFF. CDR3 nucleotide sequence: TGCGCCAGCAGCCAAGAAACAGGCTCCTACAATGAGCAGTTCTTC.

The chain couples TRBV18 to TRBJ2-1; TRBD2 agrees at 13 bases. This CDR3 is 15 amino acids long. J gave up 8 bases and V 3 bases, and 4 bases lay outside the gene matches. The V gene's germline CDR1 is KGHSH and CDR2 LQKENI. CDR3 residues: CASSPGLAGVDEQFF. Here the CDR3 DNA reads TGTGCCAGCTCACCCGGACTAGCGGGAGTTGATGAGCAGTTCTTC.

The gene calls are TRBV5-1 and TRBJ1-1; 10 bases are a match to TRBD1. Per germline, CDR1 SGHRS and CDR2 YFSETQ. Unmatched junction bases numbered 7, after V lost 4 bases and J lost 7 bases. The CDR3 has 14 amino acids. CDR3 bases: TGCGCCAGCAGCCACATGGGACAGGGGAGTGAAGCTTTCTTT. Translated, it gives CASSHMGQGSEAFF.

V gene TRBV9 combines with J gene TRBJ1-1; D perhaps matches TRBD1 (5 bases). This CDR3 has 15 amino acids. CDR1 and CDR2 from the germline V gene are SGDLS and YYNGEE. V shed 0 bases and J shed 3 bases, with 12 bases lying between them. The CDR3 loop is CASSVDLGEDTEAFF. The CDR3 nucleotides are TGTGCCAGCAGCGTAGATCTGGGGGAGGACACTGAAGCTTTCTTT.

Of note for this clone: Sequence at one end of the junction differs from germline and may be a read error. The chain employs TRBV5-6 and TRBJ1-2; 8 bases agree with TRBD1. Germline CDR1 and CDR2: SGHDT and YYEEEE. CDR3 size: 13 residues. The CDR3 protein is CASSLEDRVPVLF. The CDR3 coding sequence is TGTGCCAGCAGCTTGGAGGACAGGGTGCCTGTATTGTTC. Looking up the rest from reference TRBV5-6 and TRBJ1-2 gives the full variable domain: DAGVTQSPTHLIKTRGQQVTLRCSPKSGHDTVSWYQQALGQGPQFIFQYYEEEERQRGNFPDRFSGHQFPNYSSELNVNALLLGDSALYLCASSLEDRVPVLFGSGTRLTVV.

There are a few counts of this clone. The chain recombines TRBV18 with TRBJ1-2, with D perhaps TRBD1 (5 bases). CDR1 is KGHSH and CDR2 is LQKENI in the germline V gene. The CDR3 is 14 residues long. Trimming left V 4 bases short and J 2 bases short, with 11 bases between. The CDR3 reads CASSRMDINYGYTF. The CDR3 DNA reads as TGTGCCAGCTCACGCATGGACATCAACTATGGCTACACCTTC.

The rearrangement links TRBV6-2 or TRBV6-3 to TRBJ2-5; D not certain. The CDR3 is 13 residues long. V was cut by 2 bases and J by 5 bases, with 9 bases left in between. Germline loops: CDR1 MNHEY, CDR2 SVGEGT. DNA for the CDR3: TGTGCCAGCAGTTACGTCATCGGGGAGACCCAGTACTTC. It translates to CASSYVIGETQYF.

This clone was observed a handful of times. The J gene is TRBJ1-5, the V gene TRBV6-5, with D uncertain. Germline values: CDR1 MNHEY, CDR2 SVGAGI. Trimming took 8 bases from V and 2 from J, leaving 13 bases between them. The CDR3 runs to 14 residues. The CDR3 here is CASGSRGGNQPQHF. The CDR3 nucleotides read TGTGCCAGCGGCAGTCGGGGTGGCAATCAGCCCCAGCATTTT.

The chain couples TRBV5-1 to TRBJ2-5; D remains unclear. The V end was cut by 3 bases, the J end by 5 bases, with 11 bases between. Germline V lookup: CDR1 SGHRS, CDR2 YFSETQ. The CDR3 runs 13 residues. The DNA for the CDR3 is TGCGCCAGCAGCTCTGAGGTTTTGGAGACCCAGTACTTC. It translates to CASSSEVLETQYF.

The rearrangement links TRBV7-9 to TRBJ1-2; D gene unclear. V lost 5 bases and J lost 2, with 9 bases in between. The CDR3 spans 13 residues. Germline V gives CDR1 SEHNR, CDR2 FQNEAQ (reference sequence). The CDR3, as DNA: TGTGCCAGCAGCCCTTTCGAGAACTATGGCTACACCTTC. Protein sequence: CASSPFENYGYTF. Using reference TRBV7-9 and TRBJ1-2 for the parts outside the CDR3, the full variable domain is DTGVSQNPRHKITKRGQNVTFRCDPISEHNRLYWYRQTLGQGPEFLTYFQNEAQLEKSRLLSDRFSAERPKGSFSTLEIQRTEQGDSAMYLCASSPFENYGYTFGSGTRLTVV.

This clone was recorded at least ten times. J is TRBJ1-6 and V is TRBV7-9, with D perhaps matching TRBD1 (6 bases). CDR3 length equals 19 residues. Trimming stripped 1 base from V and 3 bases from J, with 19 bases between. Germline values: CDR1 SEHNR, CDR2 FQNEAQ (reference sequence). Here the CDR3 DNA reads TGTGCCAGCAGCTTAGGGTCGGGGCAGGGGCAGAGCTATAATTCACCCCTCCACTTT. Amino acids: CASSLGSGQGQSYNSPLHF.

This sequence joins TRBV18 and TRBJ2-5, with TRBD2 as a possible D gene (7 bases). This CDR3 region has 15 residues. V was trimmed by 3 bases and J by 4 bases, leaving 15 bases between them. CDR1 is KGHSH and CDR2 is LQKENI in the germline V gene. DNA of the CDR3: TGTGCCAGCTCACCCCCGGGGGGCGCTGGAGAGACCCAGTACTTC. It specifies CASSPPGGAGETQYF.

V is TRBV5-1 and J is TRBJ2-7; D is possibly TRBD1 (6 bases). This CDR3 has 14 amino acids. V shed 2 bases and J shed 3 bases, with 12 bases lying between them. Germline lookup yields CDR1 SGHRS and CDR2 YFSETQ. The CDR3 DNA reads as TGCGCCAGCAGCTTTGACAGGATTTACTACGAGCAGTACTTC. Its translation is CASSFDRIYYEQYF.

The DNA for the CDR3 is TGTGCCAGCTCACCAGAGGTTTATGGCTACACCTTC. Protein sequence: CASSPEVYGYTF. The J gene is TRBJ1-2, the V gene TRBV18, with D hard to call. The CDR3 extends over 12 amino acids. V was clipped by 2 bases and J by 5 bases, with 6 bases between them. Germline-derived CDR1 and CDR2 are KGHSH and LQKENI.

V and J are TRBV5-1 and TRBJ2-3; D perhaps matches TRBD2 (5 bases). Trimming shortened V by 0 bases and J by 1 base, and 12 bases separated the two germline ends. The CDR3 contains 16 residues. Per the germline V gene, CDR1 is SGHRS and CDR2 is YFSETQ. CDR3 sequence (DNA): TGCGCCAGCAGCTTGGGTGGAGGTCGAGGCACAGATACGCAGTATTTT. Its protein is CASSLGGGRGTDTQYF.